This T cell receptor (beta chain) was captured in a study of T-cell memory formation after mild COVID-19. In the study overall: Among the donors, TCR clusters were largely specific to each donor.

TCRdb itself ran the 5' RACE reads through MiXCR, one entry per CDR3 protein. The data show about 430,000 distinct CDR3 sequences, approximately 18% seen once. Study results and limitations: Cross-reactive memory appears to have joined, as suggested by some responding clones showing up in pre-infection memory.

Worth noting for this clonotype: Its antigen is undetermined.

The ends were cut back, 4 bases at V and 4 bases at J, with 12 bases in the middle. From germline, CDR1 is SGHDT and CDR2 YYEEEE. This CDR3 spans 14 amino acids. The sample comprised PBMCs or a T cell subset sorted from them (not recorded which). This rearrangement joins TRBV5-6 to TRBJ1-5, with D tentatively TRBD1 (6 bases). This receptor was taken from a man aged 18 to 30 who had mild COVID-19 (a few samples of this study predate the infection). Cell type and time point are not known. CDR3 protein: CASSHQGNNQPQHF. The DNA of the CDR3 is TGTGCCAGCAGCCACCAGGGGAATAATCAGCCCCAGCATTTT.